Listed below are T cell receptor beta chains from one sample, sequenced in a study of tumor-infiltrating lymphocytes in primary liver carcinoma. TCRdb called the multiplex PCR reads again in MiXCR, with one record for every CDR3 protein. The sample holds some 100,000 distinct CDR3 sequences, around two thirds seen once. The sample taken for sequencing was liver tumor tissue from sampling region 2. The source is a woman in her fifties or sixties with primary liver carcinoma and hepatitis B virus infection. Both conserved end residues are part of each CDR3. The D gene is left open where the match is weak. Only some rows state a clone size, as once, few, many or a class for expanded clones.

V	J	size	D	CDR3	DNA
TRBV11-2	TRBJ2-3	once	.	CASGPGLTGPDTQYF	TGTGCCAGCGGCCCTGGTCTAACGGGCCCAGATACGCAGTATTTT
TRBV5-1	TRBJ2-3	many	.	CASSLVVGSTDTQYF	TGCGCCAGCAGCTTGGTGGTTGGTAGCACAGATACGCAGTATTTT
TRBV18	TRBJ2-3	few	.	CASSPGLLTDTQYF	TGTGCCAGCTCACCGGGACTTCTCACAGATACGCAGTATTTT
TRBV29-1	TRBJ2-5	medium-sized	TRBD2	CSVAAAGAIETQYF	TGCAGCGTTGCGGCAGCGGGGGCCATAGAGACCCAGTACTTC
TRBV2	TRBJ2-1	.	.	CASSEGGGRGYNEQFF	TGTGCCAGCAGTGAAGGGGGGGGCCGGGGTTACAATGAGCAGTTCTTC
TRBV29-1	TRBJ2-7	once	TRBD1	CSVRTGGINEQYF	TGCAGCGTTCGGACAGGGGGTATTAACGAGCAGTACTTC
TRBV5-1	TRBJ2-1	.	.	CACRADSYNEQFF	TGCGCCTGTCGAGCGGACTCCTACAATGAGCAGTTCTTC
TRBV28	TRBJ1-5	.	TRBD1	CASSPYRGQRGQPRHF	TGTGCCAGCAGTCCCTACAGGGGGCAACGAGGGCAGCCCCGGCATTTT
TRBV29-1	TRBJ2-3	.	TRBD1	CSVEIRGRSTDTEYF	TGCAGCGTTGAAATCAGGGGGCGAAGCACAGATACGGAGTATTTT
TRBV4-2	TRBJ2-3	many	.	CASSQEGGNTDTQYF	TGTGCCAGCAGCCAAGAAGGCGGAAACACAGATACGCAGTATTTT